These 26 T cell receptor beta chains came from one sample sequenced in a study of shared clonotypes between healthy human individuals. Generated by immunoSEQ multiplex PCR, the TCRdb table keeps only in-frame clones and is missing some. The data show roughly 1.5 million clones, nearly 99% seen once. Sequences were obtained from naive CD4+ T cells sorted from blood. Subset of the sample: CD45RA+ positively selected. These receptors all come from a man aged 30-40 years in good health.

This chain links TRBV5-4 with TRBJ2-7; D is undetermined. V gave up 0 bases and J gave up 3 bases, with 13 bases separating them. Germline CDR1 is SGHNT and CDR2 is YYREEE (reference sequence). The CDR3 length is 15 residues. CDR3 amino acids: CASSLGSLRIYEQYF. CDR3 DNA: TGTGCCAGCAGCTTGGGGTCGCTCAGAATCTACGAGCAGTACTTC.

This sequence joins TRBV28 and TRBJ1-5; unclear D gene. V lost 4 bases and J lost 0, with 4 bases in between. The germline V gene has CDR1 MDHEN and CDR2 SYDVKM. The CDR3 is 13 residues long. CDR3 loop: CASSYSSNQPQHF. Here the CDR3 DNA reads TGTGCCAGCAGTTACAGTAGCAATCAGCCCCAGCATTTT. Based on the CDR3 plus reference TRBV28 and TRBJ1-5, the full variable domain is DVKVTQSSRYLVKRTGEKVFLECVQDMDHENMFWYRQDPGLGLRLIYFSYDVKMKEKGDIPEGYSVSREKKERFSLILESASTNQTSMYLCASSYSSNQPQHFGDGTRLSIL.

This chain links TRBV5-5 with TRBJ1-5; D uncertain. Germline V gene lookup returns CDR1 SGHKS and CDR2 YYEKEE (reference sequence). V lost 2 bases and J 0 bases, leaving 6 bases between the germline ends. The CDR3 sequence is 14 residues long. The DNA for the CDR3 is TGTGCCAGCAGCTTATTACTTAGCAATCAGCCCCAGCATTTT. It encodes CASSLLLSNQPQHF.

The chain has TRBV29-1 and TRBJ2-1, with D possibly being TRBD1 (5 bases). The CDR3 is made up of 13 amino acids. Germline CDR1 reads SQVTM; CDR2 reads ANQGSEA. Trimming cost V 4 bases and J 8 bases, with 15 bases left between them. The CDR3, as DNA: TGCAGCGTTGTCCCAGGGAAAGTTGATGAGCAGTTCTTC. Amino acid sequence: CSVVPGKVDEQFF.

CDR3 amino acids: CASSSDIGASQHF. As DNA, the CDR3 is TGTGCCAGCAGCTCAGATATAGGTGCATCCCAGCATTTT. This chain joins TRBV7-2 and TRBJ1-5; D gene uncertain. With 4 bases removed from V and 11 bases from J, the gap between germline ends came to 15 bases. CDR1 and CDR2 from the germline V gene are SGHTA and FQGNSA. CDR3 length: 13 amino acids.

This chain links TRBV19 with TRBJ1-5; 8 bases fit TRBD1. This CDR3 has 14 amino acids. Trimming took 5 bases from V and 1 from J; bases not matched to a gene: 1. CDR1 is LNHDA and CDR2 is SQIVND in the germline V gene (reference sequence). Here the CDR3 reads CASSQGASNQPQHF. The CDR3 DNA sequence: TGTGCCAGTAGTCAGGGGGCGAGCAATCAGCCCCAGCATTTT.

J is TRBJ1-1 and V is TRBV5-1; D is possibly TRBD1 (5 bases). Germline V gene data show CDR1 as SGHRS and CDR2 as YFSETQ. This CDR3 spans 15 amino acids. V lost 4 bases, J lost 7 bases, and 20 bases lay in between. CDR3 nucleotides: TGCGCCAGCAGCCTCGTGCTGAGGGCGGGGGTTGAAGCTTTCTTT. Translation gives CASSLVLRAGVEAFF.

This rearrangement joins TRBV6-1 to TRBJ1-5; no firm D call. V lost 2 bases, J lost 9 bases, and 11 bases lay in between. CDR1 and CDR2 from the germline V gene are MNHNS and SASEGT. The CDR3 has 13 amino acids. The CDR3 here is CASSESRYMPQHF. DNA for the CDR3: TGTGCCAGCAGTGAATCTCGTTATATGCCCCAGCATTTT.

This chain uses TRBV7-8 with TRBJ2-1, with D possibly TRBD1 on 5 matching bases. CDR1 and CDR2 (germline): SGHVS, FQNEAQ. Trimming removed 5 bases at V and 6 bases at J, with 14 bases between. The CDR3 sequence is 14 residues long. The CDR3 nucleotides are TGTGCCAGCAGCACCAGGGTTATTGGCAATGAGCAGTTCTTC. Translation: CASSTRVIGNEQFF.

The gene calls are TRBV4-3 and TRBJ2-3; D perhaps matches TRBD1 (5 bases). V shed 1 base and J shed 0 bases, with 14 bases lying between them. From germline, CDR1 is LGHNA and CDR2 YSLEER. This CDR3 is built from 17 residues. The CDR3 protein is CASSQARALPSTDTQYF. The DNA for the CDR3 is TGCGCCAGCAGCCAAGCCAGGGCTCTCCCTAGCACAGATACGCAGTATTTT.

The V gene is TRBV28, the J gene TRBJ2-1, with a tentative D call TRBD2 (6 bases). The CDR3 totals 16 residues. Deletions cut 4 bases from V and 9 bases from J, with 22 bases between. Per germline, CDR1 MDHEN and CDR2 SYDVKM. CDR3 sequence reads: CASSSKGRSSDREQFF. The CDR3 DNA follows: TGTGCCAGCAGTTCTAAGGGCCGTTCTAGCGACCGTGAGCAGTTCTTC.

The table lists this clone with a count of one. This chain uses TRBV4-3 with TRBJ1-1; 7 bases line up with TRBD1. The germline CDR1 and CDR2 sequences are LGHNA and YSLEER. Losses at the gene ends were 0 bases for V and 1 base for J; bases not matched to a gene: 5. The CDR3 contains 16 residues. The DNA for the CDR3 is TGCGCCAGCAGCCAAGATCGGAACAGGGGGAACACTGAAGCTTTCTTT. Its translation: CASSQDRNRGNTEAFF.

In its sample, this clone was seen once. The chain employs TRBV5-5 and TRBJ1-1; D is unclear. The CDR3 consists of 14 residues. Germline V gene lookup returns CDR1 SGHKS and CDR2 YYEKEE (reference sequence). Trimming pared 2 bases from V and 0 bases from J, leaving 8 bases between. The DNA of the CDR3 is TGTGCCAGCAGCTTAGGAGGATTGAACACTGAAGCTTTCTTT. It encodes CASSLGGLNTEAFF.

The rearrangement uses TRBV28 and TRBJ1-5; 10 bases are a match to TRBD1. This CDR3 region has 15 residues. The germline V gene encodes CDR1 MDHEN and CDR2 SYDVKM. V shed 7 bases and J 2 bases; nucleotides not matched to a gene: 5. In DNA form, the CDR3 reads TGTGCCAGCAAGACAGGGGGCGAGGGCAATCAGCCCCAGCATTTT. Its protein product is CASKTGGEGNQPQHF.

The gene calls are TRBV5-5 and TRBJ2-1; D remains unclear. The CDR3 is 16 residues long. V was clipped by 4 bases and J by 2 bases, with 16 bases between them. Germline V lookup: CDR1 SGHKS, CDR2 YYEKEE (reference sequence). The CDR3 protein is CASSLNPGGTYNEQFF. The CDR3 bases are TGTGCCAGCAGCCTGAATCCCGGCGGAACCTACAATGAGCAGTTCTTC.

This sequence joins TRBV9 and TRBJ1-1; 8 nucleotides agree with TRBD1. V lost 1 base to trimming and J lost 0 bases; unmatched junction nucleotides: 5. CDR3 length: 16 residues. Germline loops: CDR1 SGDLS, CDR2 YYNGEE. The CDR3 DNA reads TGTGCCAGCAGCGTACGGTCAGGGGGCTTGAACACTGAAGCTTTCTTT. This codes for CASSVRSGGLNTEAFF. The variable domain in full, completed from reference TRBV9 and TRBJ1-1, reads DSGVTQTPKHLITATGQRVTLRCSPRSGDLSVYWYQQSLDQGLQFLIQYYNGEERAKGNILERFSAQQFPDLHSELNLSSLELGDSALYFCASSVRSGGLNTEAFFGQGTRLTVV.

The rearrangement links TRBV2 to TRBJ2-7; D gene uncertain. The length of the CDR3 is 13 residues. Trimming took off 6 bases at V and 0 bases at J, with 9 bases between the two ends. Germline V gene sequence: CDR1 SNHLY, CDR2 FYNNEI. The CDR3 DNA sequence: TGTGCCAGCAGATGGGCAGCCTCCTACGAGCAGTACTTC. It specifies CASRWAASYEQYF.

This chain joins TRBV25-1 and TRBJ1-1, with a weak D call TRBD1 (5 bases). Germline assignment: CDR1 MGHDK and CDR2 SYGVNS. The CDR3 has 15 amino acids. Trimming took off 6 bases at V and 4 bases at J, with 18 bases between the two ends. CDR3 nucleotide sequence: TGTGCCAGCAGCCTGGGAGGGCAGGGTGGCACTGAAGCTTTCTTT. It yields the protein CASSLGGQGGTEAFF. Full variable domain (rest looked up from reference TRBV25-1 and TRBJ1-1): EADIYQTPRYLVIGTGKKITLECSQTMGHDKMYWYQQDPGMELHLIHYSYGVNSTEKGDLSSESTVSRIRTEHFPLTLESARPSHTSQYLCASSLGGQGGTEAFFGQGTRLTVV.

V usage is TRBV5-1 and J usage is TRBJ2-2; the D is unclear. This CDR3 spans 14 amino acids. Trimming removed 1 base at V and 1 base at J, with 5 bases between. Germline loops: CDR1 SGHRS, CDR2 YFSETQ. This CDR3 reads CASSLQQNTGELFF. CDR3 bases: TGCGCCAGCAGCTTGCAGCAGAACACCGGGGAGCTGTTTTTT.

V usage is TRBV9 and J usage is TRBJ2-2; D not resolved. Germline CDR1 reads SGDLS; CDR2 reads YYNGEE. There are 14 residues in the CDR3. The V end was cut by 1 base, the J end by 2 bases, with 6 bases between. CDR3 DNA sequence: TGTGCCAGCAGCGTATCGCATAACACCGGGGAGCTGTTTTTT. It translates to CASSVSHNTGELFF.

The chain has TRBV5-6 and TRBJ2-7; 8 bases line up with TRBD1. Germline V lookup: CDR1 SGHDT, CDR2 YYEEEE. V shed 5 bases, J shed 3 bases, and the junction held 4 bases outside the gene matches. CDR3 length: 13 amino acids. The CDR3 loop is CASRQDRGYEQYF. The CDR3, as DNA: TGTGCCAGCAGACAAGACAGGGGCTACGAGCAGTACTTC.

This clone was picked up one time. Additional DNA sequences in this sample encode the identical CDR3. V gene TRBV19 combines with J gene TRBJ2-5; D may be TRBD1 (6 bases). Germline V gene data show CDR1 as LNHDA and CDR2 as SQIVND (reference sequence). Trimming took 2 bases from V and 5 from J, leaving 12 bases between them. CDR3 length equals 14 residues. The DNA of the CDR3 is TGTGCCAGTAGTATATCAGGGGTGGGTGAGACCCAGTACTTC. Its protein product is CASSISGVGETQYF.

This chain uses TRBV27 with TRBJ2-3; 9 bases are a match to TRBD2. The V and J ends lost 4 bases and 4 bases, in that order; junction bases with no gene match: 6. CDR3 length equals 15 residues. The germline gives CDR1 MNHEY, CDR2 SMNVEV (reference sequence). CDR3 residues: CASSSVAGVADTQYF. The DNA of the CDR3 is TGTGCCAGCAGTTCAGTAGCGGGAGTTGCAGATACGCAGTATTTT.

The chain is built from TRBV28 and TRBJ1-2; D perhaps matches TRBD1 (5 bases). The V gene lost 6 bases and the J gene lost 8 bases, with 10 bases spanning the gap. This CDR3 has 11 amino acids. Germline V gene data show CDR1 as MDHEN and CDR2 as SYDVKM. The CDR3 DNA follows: TGTGCCAGCAGCTTGCGGGGGGGCTACACCTTC. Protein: CASSLRGGYTF.

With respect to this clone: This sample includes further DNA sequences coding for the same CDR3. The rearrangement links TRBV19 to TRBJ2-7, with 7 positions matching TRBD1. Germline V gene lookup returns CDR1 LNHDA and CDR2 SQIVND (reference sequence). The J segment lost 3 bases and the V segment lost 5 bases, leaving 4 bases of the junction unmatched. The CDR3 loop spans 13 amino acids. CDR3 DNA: TGTGCCAGTAGTTCGACAGGGAGCTACGAGCAGTACTTC. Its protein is CASSSTGSYEQYF. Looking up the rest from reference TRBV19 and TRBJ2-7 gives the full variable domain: DGGITQSPKYLFRKEGQNVTLSCEQNLNHDAMYWYRQDPGQGLRLIYYSQIVNDFQKGDIAEGYSVSREKKESFPLTVTSAQKNPTAFYLCASSSTGSYEQYFGPGTRLTVT.

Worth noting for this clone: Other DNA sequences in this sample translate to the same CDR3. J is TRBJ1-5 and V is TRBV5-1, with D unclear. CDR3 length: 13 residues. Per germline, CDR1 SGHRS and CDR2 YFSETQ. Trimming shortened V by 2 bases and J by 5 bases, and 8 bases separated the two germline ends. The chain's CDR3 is CASSLDRDQPQHF. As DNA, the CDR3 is TGCGCCAGCAGCTTAGACCGTGATCAGCCCCAGCATTTT. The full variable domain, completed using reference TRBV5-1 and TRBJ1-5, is KAGVTQTPRYLIKTRGQQVTLSCSPISGHRSVSWYQQTPGQGLQFLFEYFSETQRNKGNFPGRFSGRQFSNSRSEMNVSTLELGDSALYLCASSLDRDQPQHFGDGTRLSIL.